Presented here are 16 T cell receptor beta chains from one specimen sequenced in a study of cytomegalovirus exposure and HLA in healthy donors. The PCR ran on 60 Vbeta and 13 Jbeta primers. Some clones are missing from TCRdb's copy, which holds only in-frame ones; the method was immunoSEQ multiplex PCR. The sample records 120,000 to 150,000 clones, approximately 70% being singletons. Sequenced material: PBMCs. The receptors stem from a woman between 18 and 29 years old in good health and CMV-seronegative.

The V call is TRBV19, the J call TRBJ2-7; weak D call: TRBD2 (7 bases). The CDR3 sequence is 14 residues long. Trimming took 7 bases from V and 3 from J, leaving 16 bases between them. Germline V gene data show CDR1 as LNHDA and CDR2 as SQIVND (reference sequence). The CDR3 sequence: CASIGGGLRYEQYV. In nucleotides, the CDR3 is TGTGCCAGTATTGGCGGGGGCCTACGCTACGAGCAGTACGTC.

This chain uses TRBV5-4 with TRBJ1-1, with no clear D. The CDR3 has 15 amino acids. CDR1 and CDR2 from the germline V gene are SGHNT and YYREEE (reference sequence). With 3 bases removed from V and 3 bases from J, the gap between germline ends came to 15 bases. The CDR3 here is CASSSRTRGDTEAFF. The DNA of the CDR3 is TGTGCCAGCAGCTCGAGAACGAGAGGCGACACTGAAGCTTTCTTT.

The chain combines TRBV7-2 with TRBJ1-1; D uncertain. V was pared by 1 base and J by 0 bases, with 15 bases between. Germline-derived CDR1 and CDR2 are SGHTA and FQGNSA. The CDR3 consists of 17 residues. In DNA, the CDR3 is TGTGCCAGCAGCTTAGGCCCACCGCCAGTGATGAACACTGAAGCTTTCTTT. Translation: CASSLGPPPVMNTEAFF.

This chain joins TRBV4-3 and TRBJ2-7, with D maybe TRBD2 (5 bases). The CDR3 has 14 residues. Trimming took 0 bases from V and 3 from J, leaving 9 bases between them. Germline V gives CDR1 LGHNA, CDR2 YSLEER. The DNA of the CDR3 is TGCGCCAGCAGCCAAGATCGAGGGCACTACGAGCAGTACTTC. Protein sequence: CASSQDRGHYEQYF.

The J gene is TRBJ2-3, the V gene TRBV27; 9 bases map to TRBD2. This CDR3 comprises 15 residues. J lost 5 bases, V lost 11 bases, and 14 bases had no gene match. CDR1 is MNHEY and CDR2 is SMNVEV in the germline V gene (reference sequence). CDR3: CASWVAGGPVDTQYF. CDR3 nucleotide sequence: TGTGCCTCCTGGGTGGCGGGAGGGCCGGTAGATACGCAGTATTTT.

In this sample, this clone turned up a few times. The V gene is TRBV2, the J gene TRBJ1-4; 7 nucleotides match TRBD1. CDR3 length: 14 residues. Germline lookup yields CDR1 SNHLY and CDR2 FYNNEI. The junction had 5 bases not matched to a gene; V was cut back by 7 bases and J by 3 bases. CDR3 region: CASKPGTANEKLFF. The CDR3, as DNA: TGTGCCAGCAAACCCGGGACAGCTAATGAAAAACTGTTTTTT.

The chain recombines TRBV9 with TRBJ1-1; 7 positions match TRBD1. The CDR3 contains 17 residues. V was pared by 0 bases and J by 0 bases, with 8 bases of the junction left unmatched. Per germline, CDR1 SGDLS and CDR2 YYNGEE. The DNA of the CDR3 is TGTGCCAGCAGCGTAGGAGGGACAGTCTTCATGAACACTGAAGCTTTCTTT. It translates to CASSVGGTVFMNTEAFF.

In DNA form, the CDR3 reads TGTGCCAGCAGTTTATCAGCTCCATTCTCTGGAAACACCATATATTTT. It encodes CASSLSAPFSGNTIYF. The chain is built from TRBV27 and TRBJ1-3; D remains unclear. Germline CDR1 and CDR2: MNHEY and SMNVEV (reference sequence). The CDR3 contains 16 residues. Deletions cut 0 bases from V and 0 bases from J, with 9 bases between.

V is TRBV7-2 and J is TRBJ1-2; perhaps TRBD1 as D (6 bases). Per the germline V gene, CDR1 is SGHTA and CDR2 is FQGNSA. This CDR3 spans 15 amino acids. Trimming stripped 5 bases from V and 4 bases from J, with 17 bases between. The CDR3 sequence is CASSPGPTGFYGYTF. In DNA form, the CDR3 reads TGTGCCAGCAGCCCGGGTCCGACAGGTTTCTATGGCTACACCTTC.

The chain has TRBV5-1 and TRBJ2-2; weak D call: TRBD1 (6 bases). Trimming shortened V by 3 bases and J by 5 bases, and 14 bases separated the two germline ends. Germline CDR1 is SGHRS and CDR2 is YFSETQ. The CDR3 spans 15 residues. The CDR3 DNA sequence: TGCGCCAGCAGCTGGGGGCAGCCCGAGACCGGGGAGCTGTTTTTT. Translated: CASSWGQPETGELFF.

This sequence joins TRBV11-2 and TRBJ1-6; TRBD1 aligns across 7 bases. This CDR3 has 13 residues. Germline trimming cut 3 bases from V and 9 bases from J; bases unmatched to any gene: 2. Germline lookup yields CDR1 SGHAT and CDR2 FQNNGV. CDR3 region: CASSLTGFSPLHF. CDR3 nucleotides: TGTGCCAGCAGCTTGACAGGGTTTTCACCCCTCCACTTT.

The V gene is TRBV4-1, the J gene TRBJ2-1; D possibly corresponds to TRBD1 (5 bases). The V and J ends lost 1 base and 4 bases respectively, with 14 bases between them. The V gene's germline CDR1 is MGHRA and CDR2 YSYEKL. The CDR3 totals 16 residues. CDR3 loop: CASSQAPPNRYNEQFF. The CDR3 nucleotides read TGCGCCAGCAGCCAAGCCCCCCCGAACAGGTACAATGAGCAGTTCTTC.

This clone came up once. The chain recombines TRBV19 with TRBJ2-2; TRBD1 matches at 8 bases. The germline gives CDR1 LNHDA, CDR2 SQIVND (reference sequence). Trimming cost V 3 bases and J 3 bases; bases outside gene matches: 3. CDR3 length equals 15 residues. The CDR3 region has the DNA TGTGCCAGTAGTATCCAGGGGGCTGACACCGGGGAGCTGTTTTTT. Its translation: CASSIQGADTGELFF.

The CDR3 loop is CASSLVGGPTDTQYF. The CDR3, as DNA: TGTGCCAGCAGCTTAGTCGGGGGGCCTACAGATACGCAGTATTTT. V is TRBV7-2 and J is TRBJ2-3; D is perhaps TRBD2 (7 bases). Trimming stripped 1 base from V and 3 bases from J, with 11 bases between. Per germline, CDR1 SGHTA and CDR2 FQGNSA. The CDR3 totals 15 residues.

J is TRBJ2-2 and V is TRBV19, with 7 bases that match TRBD1. Per the germline V gene, CDR1 is LNHDA and CDR2 is SQIVND (reference sequence). The length of the CDR3 is 14 residues. V was clipped by 8 bases and J by 0 bases; unmatched bases: 3. Written as DNA, the CDR3 is TGTGCCAGTCGCAGGGGGTCGAACACCGGGGAGCTGTTTTTT. Its translation is CASRRGSNTGELFF.

The gene calls are TRBV27 and TRBJ2-7, with TRBD1 as a possible D gene (6 bases). Per germline, CDR1 MNHEY and CDR2 SMNVEV (reference sequence). The CDR3 runs 16 residues. V lost 5 bases and J lost 0, with 17 bases in between. The CDR3 bases are TGTGCCAGCAGTAAACTCTCCGGACAGTCCTCCTACGAGCAGTACTTC. Amino acid sequence: CASSKLSGQSSYEQYF.